This T cell receptor (beta chain) was documented in a study of blood T cell repertoires in COVID-19. Looking at the study overall: From the United States, Italy and Spain came samples of acute and convalescent COVID-19. From T cells, B-cell-depleted T cells, or PBMCs came the material, which was cDNA or gDNA.

CDR3 size: 15 residues. V lost 7 bases and J 1 base, leaving 16 bases between the germline ends. CDR1 is LNHDA, CDR2 SQIVND, per germline (reference sequence). Original processing notes: Estimation of nucleated cell counts relied on the amplification of reference gene primers. Here immunoSEQ multiplex PCR was the method, and the copy in TCRdb shows in-frame clones only, minus some. D and trimming come from the DNA, and the V and J calls and clone size come from that table. There are approximately 140,000 clones in the sample; about 83% occur only once, and 1.6% lies in the top ten. The source is a human donor in a cohort sampled during active COVID-19. Source material: peripheral blood. V gene TRBV19 combines with J gene TRBJ1-1, with D perhaps matching TRBD1 (6 bases). The CDR3 DNA reads TGTGCCAGTACCGAGGGGCGGGGGGCGAACACTGAAGCTTTCTTT. This translates into CASTEGRGANTEAFF. The whole variable domain, remainder taken from reference TRBV19 and TRBJ1-1, is DGGITQSPKYLFRKEGQNVTLSCEQNLNHDAMYWYRQDPGQGLRLIYYSQIVNDFQKGDIAEGYSVSREKKESFPLTVTSAQKNPTAFYLCASTEGRGANTEAFFGQGTRLTVV.